This T cell receptor (beta chain) originates from a study of CD8+ T cells in alopecia areata. Across the whole study: Treated patients were dosed with oral tofacitinib, taking 5 to 10 mg twice daily. Affected scalp percentage gauged treated patients' severity.

RNA was isolated and reverse transcribed to cDNA, the sequencing template. Data came from immunoSEQ multiplex PCR; TCRdb stores just in-frame clones and leaves some out. The data show 40,000 to 45,000 clones, with roughly 92% seen just once and 18% held by the top ten. The germline V gene has CDR1 SGDLS and CDR2 YYNGEE. The length of the CDR3 is 12 residues. The V gene lost 4 bases and the J gene lost 6 bases, with 9 bases spanning the gap. The treatment denotes: oral pan-JAK inhibitor, 5-10 mg twice daily. The V gene is TRBV9, the J gene TRBJ2-3, with unresolved D. The TCR sequence derives from a human donor with alopecia areata. The specimen comprised CD8+ T cells sorted from blood, sampled at week 24, from a patient treated with tofacitinib. CDR3 residues: CASSSQGDTQYF. CDR3 DNA sequence: TGTGCCAGCAGCTCTCAAGGGGATACGCAGTATTTT.